This record looks at one T cell receptor beta chain sequence and its context. The antigen remains unidentified. The data stem from a study of T cell responses to AZD1222 COVID-19 vaccine. Looking at the study overall: Combined were second doses at about 4 or about 12 weeks. General study findings and limits: Spike as a whole was targeted by vaccine-associated CD4 TCRs, dominant at 160-218 and 743-854. Vaccination with two AZD1222 doses was followed by a rise in Spike-specific TCR breadth and depth. Mostly white British, mostly female donors; authors suggested clonal diversity may be underestimated.

J gave up 3 bases and V 4 bases, and 5 bases lay outside the gene matches. CDR3 length: 15 residues. The V gene's germline CDR1 is SGHRS and CDR2 YFSETQ. Profiling relied on immunoSEQ multiplex PCR, and the TCRdb table lists in-frame clones only, not all of them. Among more than 90,000 clones listed, about 90% were seen once. The chain joins TRBV5-1 to TRBJ1-5; TRBD1 matches 9 bases. The receptor was isolated from an adult in good health. Sequenced here: peripheral blood, sampled on day 0 of AZD1222 vaccination. This chain's CDR3 is CASSPGQGDNQPQHF. The CDR3 DNA sequence: TGCGCCAGCAGCCCGGGACAGGGTGACAATCAGCCCCAGCATTTT.